This record looks at one T cell receptor beta chain sequence and its context. The antigen remains undetermined. This specimen belongs to a study of T cell repertoires in cytomegalovirus infection. Study summary: It was the public TCR beta signatures that indicated both CMV infection and matching HLA type.

TCRdb itself ran the reads through MiXCR, one entry per CDR3 protein. The table has some 270,000 distinct CDR3 sequences, 15% to 20% seen once. Study-wide results and caveats: CMV-specific TCR beta clonotypes restricted by HLA-C were the ones dominating the ex vivo response. Adding up the frequency of public TCR beta families identified people who carried CMV plus the relevant HLA.

This CDR3 is built from 16 residues. Trimming removed 4 bases from V and 3 bases from J; junction bases left unmatched: 10. Germline V gives CDR1 LGHNA, CDR2 YSLEER. The chain couples TRBV4-3 to TRBJ2-7, with 9 bases that match TRBD1. The clonotype comes from a human donor in good health (CMV status not recorded). Some clones in this sample may be carry-over from other donors' samples. Specimen: CD8+ T cells from PBMCs. The CDR3 spells CASSRVPGTGIYEQYF. The CDR3 nucleotides are TGCGCCAGCAGCCGTGTCCCGGGGACAGGGATCTACGAGCAGTACTTC.